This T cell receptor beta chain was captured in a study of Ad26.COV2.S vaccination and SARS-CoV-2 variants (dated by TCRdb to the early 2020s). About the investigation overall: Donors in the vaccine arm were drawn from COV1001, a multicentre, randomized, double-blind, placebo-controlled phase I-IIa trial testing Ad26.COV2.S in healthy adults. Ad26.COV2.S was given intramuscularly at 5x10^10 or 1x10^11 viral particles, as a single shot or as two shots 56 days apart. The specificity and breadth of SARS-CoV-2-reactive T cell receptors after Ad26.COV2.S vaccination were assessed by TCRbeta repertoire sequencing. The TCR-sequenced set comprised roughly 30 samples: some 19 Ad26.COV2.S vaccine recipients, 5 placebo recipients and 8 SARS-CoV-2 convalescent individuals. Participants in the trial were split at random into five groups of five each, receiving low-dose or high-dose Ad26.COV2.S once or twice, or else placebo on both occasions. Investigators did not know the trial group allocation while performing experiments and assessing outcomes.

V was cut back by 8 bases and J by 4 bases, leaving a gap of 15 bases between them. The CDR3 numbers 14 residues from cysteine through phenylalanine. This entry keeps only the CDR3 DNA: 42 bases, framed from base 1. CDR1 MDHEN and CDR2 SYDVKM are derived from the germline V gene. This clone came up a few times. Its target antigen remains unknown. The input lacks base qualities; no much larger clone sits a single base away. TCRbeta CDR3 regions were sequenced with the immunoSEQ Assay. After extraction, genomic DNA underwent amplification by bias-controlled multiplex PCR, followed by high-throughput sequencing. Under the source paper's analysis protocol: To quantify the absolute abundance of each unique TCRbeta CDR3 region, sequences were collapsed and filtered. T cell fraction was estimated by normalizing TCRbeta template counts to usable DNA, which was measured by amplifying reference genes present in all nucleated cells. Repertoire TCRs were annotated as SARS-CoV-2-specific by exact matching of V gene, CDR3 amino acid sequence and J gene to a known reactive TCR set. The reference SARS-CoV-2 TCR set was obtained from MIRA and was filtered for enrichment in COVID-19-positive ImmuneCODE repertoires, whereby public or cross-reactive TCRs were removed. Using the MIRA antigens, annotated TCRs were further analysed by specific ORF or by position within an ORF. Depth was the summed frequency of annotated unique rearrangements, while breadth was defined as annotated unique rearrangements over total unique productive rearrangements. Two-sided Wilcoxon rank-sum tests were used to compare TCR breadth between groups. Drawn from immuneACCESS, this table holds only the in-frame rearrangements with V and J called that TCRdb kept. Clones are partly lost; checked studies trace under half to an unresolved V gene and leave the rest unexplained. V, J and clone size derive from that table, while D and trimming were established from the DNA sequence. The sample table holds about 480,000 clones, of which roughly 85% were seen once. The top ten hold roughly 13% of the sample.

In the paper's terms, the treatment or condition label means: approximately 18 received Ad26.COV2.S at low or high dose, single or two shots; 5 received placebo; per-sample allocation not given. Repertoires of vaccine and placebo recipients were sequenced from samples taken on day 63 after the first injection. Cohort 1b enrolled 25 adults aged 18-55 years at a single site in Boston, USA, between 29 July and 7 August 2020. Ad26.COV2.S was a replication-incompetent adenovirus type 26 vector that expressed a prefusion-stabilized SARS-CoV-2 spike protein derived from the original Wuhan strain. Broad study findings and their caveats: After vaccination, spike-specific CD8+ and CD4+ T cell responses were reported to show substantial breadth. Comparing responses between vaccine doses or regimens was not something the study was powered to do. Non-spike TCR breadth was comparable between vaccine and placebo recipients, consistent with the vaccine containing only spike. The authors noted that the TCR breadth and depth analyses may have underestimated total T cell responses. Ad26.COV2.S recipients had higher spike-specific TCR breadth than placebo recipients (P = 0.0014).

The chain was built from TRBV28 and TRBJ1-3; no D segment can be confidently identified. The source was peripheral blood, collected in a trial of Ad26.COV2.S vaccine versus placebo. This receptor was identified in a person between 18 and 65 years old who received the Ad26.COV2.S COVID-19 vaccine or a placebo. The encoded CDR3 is CASVRAGEGNTIYF. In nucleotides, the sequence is TGTGCCAGCGTCCGGGCGGGCGAAGGAAACACCATATATTTT.